One T cell receptor (beta chain) is described in this entry. This specimen comes from a study of monozygotic twins with inflammatory bowel disease. Unsorted whole blood yielded the total RNA, with T cells left unselected. Template switching was used to attach UMIs, which incorporated a 6-nucleotide sample barcode. TCRdb reprocessed the 5' RACE reads; each CDR3 protein has one entry and no DNA is given. The sample shows around 400,000 distinct CDR3 sequences, and about 2.3% sits with its ten largest clones. This TCR derives from a human donor with ulcerative colitis or Crohn's disease, or a healthy co-twin of an affected twin (not recorded which). Sequenced: blood.

CDR3: CAISALGQDPYGYTF. The chain employs TRBV10-3 and TRBJ1-2; absent DNA, TCRdb's TRBD1 call cannot be checked. This CDR3 contains 15 residues. Germline V CDR1 and CDR2: ENHRY, SYGVKD.